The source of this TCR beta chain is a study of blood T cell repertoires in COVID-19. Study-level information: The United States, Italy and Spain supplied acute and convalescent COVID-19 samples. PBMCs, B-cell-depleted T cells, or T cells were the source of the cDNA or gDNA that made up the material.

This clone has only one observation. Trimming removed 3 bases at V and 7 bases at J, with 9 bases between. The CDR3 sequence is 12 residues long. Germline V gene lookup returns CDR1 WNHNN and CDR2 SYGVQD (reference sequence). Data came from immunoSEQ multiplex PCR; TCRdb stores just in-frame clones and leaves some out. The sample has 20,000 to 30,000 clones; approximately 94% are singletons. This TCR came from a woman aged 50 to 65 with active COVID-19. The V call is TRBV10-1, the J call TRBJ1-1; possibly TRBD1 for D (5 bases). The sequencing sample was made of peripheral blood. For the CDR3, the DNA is TGCGCCAGCAGTGAACCGGGACTTGAAGCTTTCTTT. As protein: CASSEPGLEAFF.